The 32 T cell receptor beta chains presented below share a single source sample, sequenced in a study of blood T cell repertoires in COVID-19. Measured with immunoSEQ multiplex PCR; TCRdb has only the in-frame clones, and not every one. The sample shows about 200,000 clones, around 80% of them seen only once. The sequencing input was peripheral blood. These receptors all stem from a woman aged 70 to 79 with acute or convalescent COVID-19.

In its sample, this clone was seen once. The CDR3 DNA follows: TGCAGCGTTGGGGACAGGGCCTACGAGCAGTACTTC. This sequence encodes CSVGDRAYEQYF. This chain links TRBV29-1 with TRBJ2-7; 9 nucleotides agree with TRBD1. There are 12 residues in the CDR3. Unmatched junction bases numbered 0, after V lost 4 bases and J lost 2 bases. The germline gives CDR1 SQVTM, CDR2 ANQGSEA.

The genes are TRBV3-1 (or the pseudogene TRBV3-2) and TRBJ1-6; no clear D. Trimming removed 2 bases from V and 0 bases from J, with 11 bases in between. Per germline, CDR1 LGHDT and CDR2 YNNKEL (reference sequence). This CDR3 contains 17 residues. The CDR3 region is CASSQPSSSSYNSPLHF. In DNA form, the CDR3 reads TGTGCCAGCAGCCAACCATCTTCCAGCTCCTATAATTCACCCCTCCACTTT.

This CDR3 is CASSLTGGLGSPLHF. The DNA of the CDR3 is TGTGCCAGCAGCCTGACAGGCGGTTTAGGATCACCCCTCCACTTT. The V gene is TRBV5-8, the J gene TRBJ1-6, with a weak D call TRBD1 (6 bases). Trimming took 4 bases from V and 10 from J, leaving 18 bases between them. The CDR3 covers 15 residues. CDR1 SGHTS and CDR2 YDEGEE come from the germline V gene. Full variable domain (missing parts from reference TRBV5-8 and TRBJ1-6): EAGVTQSPTHLIKTRGQQATLRCSPISGHTSVYWYQQALGLGLQFLLWYDEGEERNRGNFPPRFSGRQFPNYSSELNVNALELEDSALYLCASSLTGGLGSPLHFGNGTRLTVT.

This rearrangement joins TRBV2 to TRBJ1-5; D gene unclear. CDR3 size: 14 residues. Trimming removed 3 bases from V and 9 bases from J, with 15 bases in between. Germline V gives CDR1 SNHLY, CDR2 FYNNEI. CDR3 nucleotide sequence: TGTGCCAGCAGTGAGAACAGCCCGGTTTGGCCCCAGCATTTT. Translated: CASSENSPVWPQHF.

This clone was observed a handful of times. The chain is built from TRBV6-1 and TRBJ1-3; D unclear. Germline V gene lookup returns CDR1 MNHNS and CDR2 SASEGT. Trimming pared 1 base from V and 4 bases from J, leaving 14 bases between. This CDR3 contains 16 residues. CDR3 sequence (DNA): TGTGCCAGCAGTGAAGTGACACAAACCTCGGGAAACACCATATATTTT. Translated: CASSEVTQTSGNTIYF.

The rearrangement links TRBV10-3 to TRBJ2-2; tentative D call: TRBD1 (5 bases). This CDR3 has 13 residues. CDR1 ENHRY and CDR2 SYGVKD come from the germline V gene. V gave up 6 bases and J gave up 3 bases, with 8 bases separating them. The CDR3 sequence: CAISLRDTGELFF. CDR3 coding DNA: TGTGCCATCAGCCTCAGGGACACCGGGGAGCTGTTTTTT.

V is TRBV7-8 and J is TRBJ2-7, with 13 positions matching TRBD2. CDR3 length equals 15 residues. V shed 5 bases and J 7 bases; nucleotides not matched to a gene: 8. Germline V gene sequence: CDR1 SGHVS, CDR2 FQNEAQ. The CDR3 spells CASSPWTSGSLEQYF. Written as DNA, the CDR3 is TGTGCCAGCAGCCCCTGGACTAGCGGGAGTTTGGAGCAGTACTTC.

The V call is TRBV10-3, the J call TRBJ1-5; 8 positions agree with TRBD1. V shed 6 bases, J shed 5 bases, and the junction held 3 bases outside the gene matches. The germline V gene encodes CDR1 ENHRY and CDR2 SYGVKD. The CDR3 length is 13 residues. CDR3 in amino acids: CAISEDRDQPQHF. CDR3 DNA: TGTGCCATCAGCGAGGACAGGGATCAGCCCCAGCATTTT.

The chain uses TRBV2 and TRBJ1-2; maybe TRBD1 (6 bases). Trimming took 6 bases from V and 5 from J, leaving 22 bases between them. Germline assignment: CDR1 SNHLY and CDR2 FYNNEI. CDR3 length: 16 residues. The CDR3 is CASRGGTSGSRYGYTF. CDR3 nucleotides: TGTGCCAGCAGGGGGGGGACATCGGGGTCAAGGTATGGCTACACCTTC.

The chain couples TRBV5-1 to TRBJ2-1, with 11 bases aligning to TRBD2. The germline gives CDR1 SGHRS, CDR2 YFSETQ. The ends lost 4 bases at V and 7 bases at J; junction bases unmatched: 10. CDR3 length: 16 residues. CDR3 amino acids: CASSRPLAGGRNEQFF. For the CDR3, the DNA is TGCGCCAGCAGCCGCCCCCTAGCGGGAGGTAGGAATGAGCAGTTCTTC. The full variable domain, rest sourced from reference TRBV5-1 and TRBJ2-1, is KAGVTQTPRYLIKTRGQQVTLSCSPISGHRSVSWYQQTPGQGLQFLFEYFSETQRNKGNFPGRFSGRQFSNSRSEMNVSTLELGDSALYLCASSRPLAGGRNEQFFGPGTRLTVL.

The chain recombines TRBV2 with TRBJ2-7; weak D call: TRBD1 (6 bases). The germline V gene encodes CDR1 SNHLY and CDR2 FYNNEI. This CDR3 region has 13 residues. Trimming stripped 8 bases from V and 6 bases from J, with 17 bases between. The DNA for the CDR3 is TGTGCCAGCGTCAGGGGTCGATCGAGCGAGCAGTACTTC. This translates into CASVRGRSSEQYF.

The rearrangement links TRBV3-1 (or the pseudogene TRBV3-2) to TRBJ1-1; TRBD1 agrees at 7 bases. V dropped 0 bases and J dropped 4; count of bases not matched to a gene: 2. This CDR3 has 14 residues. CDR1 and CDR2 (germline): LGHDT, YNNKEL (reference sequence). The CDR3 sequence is CASSQDNRGTEAFF. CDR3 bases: TGTGCCAGCAGCCAAGATAACAGGGGCACTGAAGCTTTCTTT.

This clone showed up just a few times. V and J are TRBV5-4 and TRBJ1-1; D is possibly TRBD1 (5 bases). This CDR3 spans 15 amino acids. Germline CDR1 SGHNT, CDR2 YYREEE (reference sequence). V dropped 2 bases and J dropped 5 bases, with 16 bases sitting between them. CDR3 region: CASSFDSQGGTEAFF. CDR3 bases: TGTGCCAGCAGCTTTGATAGTCAGGGAGGTACTGAAGCTTTCTTT.

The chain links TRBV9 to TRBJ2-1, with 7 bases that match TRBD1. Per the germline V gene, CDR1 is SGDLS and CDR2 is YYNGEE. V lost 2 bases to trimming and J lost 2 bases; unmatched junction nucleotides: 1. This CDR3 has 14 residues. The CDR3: CASSVQGAYNEQFF. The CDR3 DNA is TGTGCCAGCAGCGTTCAGGGGGCCTACAATGAGCAGTTCTTC.

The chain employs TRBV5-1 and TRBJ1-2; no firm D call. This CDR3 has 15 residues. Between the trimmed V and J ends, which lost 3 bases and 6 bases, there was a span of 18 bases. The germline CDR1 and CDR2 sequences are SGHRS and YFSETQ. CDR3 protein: CASSWTQGLEDGYTF. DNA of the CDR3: TGCGCCAGCAGCTGGACGCAAGGGTTGGAGGATGGCTACACCTTC.

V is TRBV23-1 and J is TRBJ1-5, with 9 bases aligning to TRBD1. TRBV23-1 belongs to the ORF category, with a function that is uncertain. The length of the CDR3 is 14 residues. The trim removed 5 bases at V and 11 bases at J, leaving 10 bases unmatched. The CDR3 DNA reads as TGCGCCAGCAGTGGACGACAGGGGGGTAGGTCCCAGCATTTT. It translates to CASSGRQGGRSQHF.

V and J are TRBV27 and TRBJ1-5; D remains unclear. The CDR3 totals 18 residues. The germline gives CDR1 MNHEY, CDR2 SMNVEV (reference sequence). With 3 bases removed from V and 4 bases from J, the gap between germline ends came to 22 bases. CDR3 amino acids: CASSFCRLEGWQNQPQHF. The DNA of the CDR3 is TGTGCCAGCAGTTTTTGTCGGTTGGAGGGATGGCAGAATCAGCCCCAGCATTTT.

The CDR3 bases are TGTGCCAGCAGTCCCGGACAGGGCTCCTATGGCTACACCTTC. It translates to CASSPGQGSYGYTF. The chain carries TRBV6-5 and TRBJ1-2; the match to TRBD1 covers 8 bases. From germline, CDR1 is MNHEY and CDR2 SVGAGI. CDR3 length: 14 amino acids. The ends lost 5 bases at V and 4 bases at J; junction bases unmatched: 6.

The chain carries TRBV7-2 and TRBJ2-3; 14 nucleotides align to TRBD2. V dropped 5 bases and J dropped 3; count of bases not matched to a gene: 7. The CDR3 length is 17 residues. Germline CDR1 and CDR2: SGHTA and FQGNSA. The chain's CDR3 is CASSDPGTSGSTDTQYF. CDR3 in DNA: TGTGCCAGCAGCGACCCCGGGACTAGCGGGAGTACAGATACGCAGTATTTT.

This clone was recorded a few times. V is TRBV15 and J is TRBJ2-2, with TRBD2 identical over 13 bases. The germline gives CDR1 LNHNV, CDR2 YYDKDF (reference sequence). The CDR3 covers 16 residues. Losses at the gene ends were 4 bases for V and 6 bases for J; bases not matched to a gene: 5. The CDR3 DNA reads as TGTGCCACCAGCATCCTCACTAGCGGGAGGGCCGGGGAGCTGTTTTTT. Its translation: CATSILTSGRAGELFF.

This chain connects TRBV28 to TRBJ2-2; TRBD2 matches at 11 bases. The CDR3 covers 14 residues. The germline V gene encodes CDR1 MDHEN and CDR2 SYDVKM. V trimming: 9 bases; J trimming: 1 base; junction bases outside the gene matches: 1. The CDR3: CASGTSGNTGELFF. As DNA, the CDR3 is TGTGCCAGTGGGACTAGCGGGAACACCGGGGAGCTGTTTTTT. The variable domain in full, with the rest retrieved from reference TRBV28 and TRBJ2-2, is DVKVTQSSRYLVKRTGEKVFLECVQDMDHENMFWYRQDPGLGLRLIYFSYDVKMKEKGDIPEGYSVSREKKERFSLILESASTNQTSMYLCASGTSGNTGELFFGEGSRLTVL.

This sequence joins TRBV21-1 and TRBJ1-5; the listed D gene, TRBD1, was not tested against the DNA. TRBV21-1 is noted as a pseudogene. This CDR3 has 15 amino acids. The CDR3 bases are TGTGCCAGCAGCAAAGGGGCAGAAGTAAATCAGCCCCAGCATTTT. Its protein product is CASSKGAEVNQPQHF.

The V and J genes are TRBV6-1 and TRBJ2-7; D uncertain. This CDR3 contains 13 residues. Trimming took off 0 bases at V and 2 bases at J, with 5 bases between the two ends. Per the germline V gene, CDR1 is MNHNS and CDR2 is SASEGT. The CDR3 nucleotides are TGTGCCAGCAGTGAAGCGGGCCCCTACGAGCAGTACTTC. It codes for CASSEAGPYEQYF.

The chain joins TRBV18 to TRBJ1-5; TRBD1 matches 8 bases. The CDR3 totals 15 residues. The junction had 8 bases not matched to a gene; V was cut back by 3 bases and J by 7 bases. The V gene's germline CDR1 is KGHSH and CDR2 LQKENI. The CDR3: CASSPTQGARQPQHF. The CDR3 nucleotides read TGTGCCAGCTCACCGACGCAGGGGGCGAGGCAGCCCCAGCATTTT.

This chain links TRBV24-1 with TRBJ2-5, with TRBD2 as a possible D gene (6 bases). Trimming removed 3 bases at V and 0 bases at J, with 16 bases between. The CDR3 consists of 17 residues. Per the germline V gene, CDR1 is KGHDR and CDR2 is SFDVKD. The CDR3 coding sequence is TGTGCCACCAGTGATAACGCGAGGGGACTCTACCAAGAGACCCAGTACTTC. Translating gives CATSDNARGLYQETQYF.

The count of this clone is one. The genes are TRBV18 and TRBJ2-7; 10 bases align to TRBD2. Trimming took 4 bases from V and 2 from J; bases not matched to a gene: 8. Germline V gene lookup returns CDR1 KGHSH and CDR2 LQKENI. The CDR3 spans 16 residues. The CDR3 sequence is CASSLTSGMATYEQYF. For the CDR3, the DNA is TGTGCCAGCTCACTAACTAGCGGGATGGCCACCTACGAGCAGTACTTC.

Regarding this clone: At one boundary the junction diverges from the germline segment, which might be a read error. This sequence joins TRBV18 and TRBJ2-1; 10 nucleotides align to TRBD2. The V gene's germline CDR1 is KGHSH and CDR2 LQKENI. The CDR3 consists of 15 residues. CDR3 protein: CANSRGLANYNEQFF. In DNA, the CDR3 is TGTGCCAACTCACGGGGACTAGCGAACTACAATGAGCAGTTCTTC.

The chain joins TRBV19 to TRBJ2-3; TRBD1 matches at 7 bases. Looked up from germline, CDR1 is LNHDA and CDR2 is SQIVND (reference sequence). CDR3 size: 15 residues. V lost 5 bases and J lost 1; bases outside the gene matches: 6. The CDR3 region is CASSPLTGGTDTQYF. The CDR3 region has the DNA TGTGCCAGTAGTCCCTTAACAGGGGGCACAGATACGCAGTATTTT. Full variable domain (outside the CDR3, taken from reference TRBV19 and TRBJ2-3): DGGITQSPKYLFRKEGQNVTLSCEQNLNHDAMYWYRQDPGQGLRLIYYSQIVNDFQKGDIAEGYSVSREKKESFPLTVTSAQKNPTAFYLCASSPLTGGTDTQYFGPGTRLTVL.

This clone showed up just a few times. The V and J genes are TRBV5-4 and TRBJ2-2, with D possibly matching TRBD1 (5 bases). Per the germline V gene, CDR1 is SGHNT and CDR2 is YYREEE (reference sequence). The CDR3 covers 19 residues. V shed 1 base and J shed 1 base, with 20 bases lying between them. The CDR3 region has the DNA TGTGCCAGCAGCTTGTACCCACCAGGGATTTTGCTGAACACCGGGGAGCTGTTTTTT. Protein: CASSLYPPGILLNTGELFF.

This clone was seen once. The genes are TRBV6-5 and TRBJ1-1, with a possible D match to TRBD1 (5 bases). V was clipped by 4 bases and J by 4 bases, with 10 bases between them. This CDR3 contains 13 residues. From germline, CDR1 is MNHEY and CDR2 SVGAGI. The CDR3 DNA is TGTGCCAGCAGTTCAACAGGCTTCACTGAAGCTTTCTTT. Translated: CASSSTGFTEAFF.

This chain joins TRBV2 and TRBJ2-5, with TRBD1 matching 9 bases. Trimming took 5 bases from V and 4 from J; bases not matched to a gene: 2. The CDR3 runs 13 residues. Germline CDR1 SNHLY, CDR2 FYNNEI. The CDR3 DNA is TGTGCCAGCAGTCCGACAGGGGGAGAGACCCAGTACTTC. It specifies CASSPTGGETQYF. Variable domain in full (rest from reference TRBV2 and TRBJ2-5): EPEVTQTPSHQVTQMGQEVILRCVPISNHLYFYWYRQILGQKVEFLVSFYNNEISEKSEIFDDQFSVERPDGSNFTLKIRSTKLEDSAMYFCASSPTGGETQYFGPGTRLLVL.

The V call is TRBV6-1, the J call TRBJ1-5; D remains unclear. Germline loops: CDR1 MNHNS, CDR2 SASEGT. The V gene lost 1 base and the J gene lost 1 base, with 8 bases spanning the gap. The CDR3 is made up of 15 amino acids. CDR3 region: CASSEGGRSNQPQHF. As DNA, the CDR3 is TGTGCCAGCAGTGAAGGTGGGAGGAGCAATCAGCCCCAGCATTTT.